These 31 T cell receptor beta chains share one sample of origin, sequenced in a study of identical twins. MiXCR was run by TCRdb on the 5' RACE reads, yielding one entry per CDR3 protein. The sample has about 1.7 million distinct CDR3 sequences; less than 35% are singletons. Sequenced input: cord blood. All receptors derive from a newborn girl in good health.

The chain couples TRBV19 to TRBJ2-1; the D is unclear. The CDR3 extends over 13 amino acids. V lost 9 bases, J lost 2 bases, and 11 bases lay in between. Germline V lookup: CDR1 LNHDA, CDR2 SQIVND (reference sequence). As DNA, the CDR3 is TGTGCCAGCCGAGTTGGGCCCTACAATGAGCAGTTCTTC. Its protein is CASRVGPYNEQFF.

This clonotype was counted a few times. The chain recombines TRBV7-9 with TRBJ1-1; D is unclear. Germline-derived CDR1 and CDR2 are SEHNR and FQNEAQ (reference sequence). Deletions cut 5 bases from V and 8 bases from J, with 12 bases between. The CDR3 extends over 12 amino acids. The CDR3 region is CASSPTDPEAFF. The CDR3 DNA sequence: TGTGCCAGCAGCCCGACGGATCCGGAAGCTTTCTTT.

This clonotype was detected only a few times. V and J are TRBV27 and TRBJ1-6; D is possibly TRBD1 (6 bases). The CDR3 totals 14 residues. Trimming removed 0 bases at V and 10 bases at J, with 10 bases between. From germline, CDR1 is MNHEY and CDR2 SMNVEV (reference sequence). In nucleotides, the CDR3 is TGTGCCAGCAGTTTATCAGGGGGAAGATCACCCCTCCACTTT. Translating gives CASSLSGGRSPLHF.

The chain combines TRBV29-1 with TRBJ2-1, with 7 bases aligning to TRBD2. The DNA end is more similar to TRBJ2-7, so the J call may be wrong. The CDR3 has 14 residues. Germline CDR1 and CDR2: SQVTM and ANQGSEA. The CDR3 coding sequence is TGCAGCGGTCGGCGGGGGAGCTCCTACAATGAGCAGTACTTC. Its protein product is CSGRRGSSYNEQYF.

The chain carries TRBV28 and TRBJ2-1; a weak D match, TRBD2 (6 bases). The germline CDR1 and CDR2 sequences are MDHEN and SYDVKM. The CDR3 is 15 amino acids. Trimming left V 3 bases short and J 5 bases short, with 14 bases between. The CDR3 reads CASSFIGTGNNEQFF. CDR3 bases: TGTGCCAGCAGTTTTATCGGGACTGGAAACAATGAGCAGTTCTTC.

This clonotype was recorded at least ten times. V usage is TRBV10-3 and J usage is TRBJ2-1; tentatively, D is TRBD2 (6 bases). Trimming cost V 5 bases and J 0 bases, with 11 bases left between them. CDR1 and CDR2 (germline): ENHRY, SYGVKD. This CDR3 is 15 amino acids long. CDR3 in amino acids: CAISPGTSSYNEQFF. CDR3 DNA sequence: TGTGCCATCAGTCCCGGGACTTCCTCCTACAATGAGCAGTTCTTC.

This clonotype occurred a few times. V and J are TRBV6-1 and TRBJ1-1; no definite D call. In germline, CDR1 is MNHNS, CDR2 SASEGT. The CDR3 runs 14 residues. Trimming removed 5 bases from V and 1 base from J, with 11 bases in between. CDR3 sequence (DNA): TGTGCCAGCAGTTTTACAGTACCGAACACTGAAGCTTTCTTT. Protein sequence: CASSFTVPNTEAFF.

Only a few counts were recorded for this clonotype. The chain combines TRBV7-2 with TRBJ1-2, with 10 bases identical to TRBD1. V lost 2 bases and J lost 8; bases outside the gene matches: 8. Germline V gene lookup returns CDR1 SGHTA and CDR2 FQGNSA. The CDR3 has 15 residues. CDR3 nucleotides: TGTGCCAGCAGCTTATTTCCGGGACAGGGGAAAGGCTACACCTTC. Protein: CASSLFPGQGKGYTF. The variable domain in full, with the rest retrieved from reference TRBV7-2 and TRBJ1-2, is GAGVSQSPSNKVTEKGKDVELRCDPISGHTALYWYRQSLGQGLEFLIYFQGNSAPDKSGLPSDRFSAERTGGSVSTLTIQRTQQEDSAVYLCASSLFPGQGKGYTFGSGTRLTVV.

The chain recombines TRBV7-9 with TRBJ2-7; 7 bases are shared with TRBD2. The CDR3 consists of 14 residues. V gave up 2 bases and J gave up 5 bases; unmatched junction bases: 6. Germline V CDR1 and CDR2: SEHNR, FQNEAQ (reference sequence). The CDR3 DNA is TGTGCCAGCAGCTTAAGACGGGAGGACCACGAGCAGTACTTC. It specifies CASSLRREDHEQYF. The complete variable domain, with remaining parts taken from reference TRBV7-9 and TRBJ2-7, reads DTGVSQNPRHKITKRGQNVTFRCDPISEHNRLYWYRQTLGQGPEFLTYFQNEAQLEKSRLLSDRFSAERPKGSFSTLEIQRTEQGDSAMYLCASSLRREDHEQYFGPGTRLTVT.

The chain recombines TRBV20-1 with TRBJ2-7; D may be TRBD2 (6 bases). Trimming removed 5 bases at V and 7 bases at J, with 24 bases between. The length of the CDR3 is 15 residues. Per germline, CDR1 DFQATT and CDR2 SNEGSKA (reference sequence). This chain's CDR3 is CSALKASVFTGEQYF. CDR3 sequence (DNA): TGCAGTGCTCTTAAGGCTAGCGTCTTCACGGGGGAGCAGTACTTC.

The gene calls are TRBV6-1 and TRBJ2-4; the D gene is possibly TRBD1 (7 bases). The end of the DNA aligns better with TRBJ2-7, so the J call may be wrong. Germline values: CDR1 MNHNS, CDR2 SASEGT. This CDR3 has 15 residues. Here the CDR3 reads CASSKGGQPSYEQYF. The CDR3, as DNA: TGTGCCAGCAGTAAGGGGGGACAGCCCTCCTACGAGCAGTACTTC.

This rearrangement joins TRBV12-3 or TRBV12-4 to TRBJ1-5; 7 bases fit TRBD1. J lost 2 bases, V lost 6 bases, and 13 bases had no gene match. CDR3 length: 17 residues. CDR3 sequence: CASRSHLTGKRNQPQHF. In DNA form, the CDR3 reads TGTGCCAGCAGGTCACATCTGACAGGGAAGCGCAATCAGCCCCAGCATTTT.

This clonotype was seen repeatedly, ten times or more. The chain links TRBV2 to TRBJ2-1; 11 positions match TRBD2. The germline V gene has CDR1 SNHLY and CDR2 FYNNEI. V shed 4 bases and J 6 bases; nucleotides not matched to a gene: 2. The length of the CDR3 is 14 residues. The CDR3 here is CASSVGLAGNEQFF. The CDR3 bases are TGTGCCAGCAGTGTAGGACTAGCGGGCAATGAGCAGTTCTTC.

The rearrangement joins TRBV11-2 to TRBJ2-2; TRBD2 might be the D (5 bases). CDR1 and CDR2 (germline): SGHAT, FQNNGV. Trimming stripped 3 bases from V and 2 bases from J, with 13 bases between. The CDR3 runs to 16 residues. As DNA, the CDR3 is TGTGCCAGCAGCTTCGCCGACTATCGTAACACCGGGGAGCTGTTTTTT. Translating it yields CASSFADYRNTGELFF.

The chain uses TRBV12-3 or TRBV12-4 and TRBJ1-2; 9 bases are a match to TRBD1. With V trimmed by 6 bases and J by 6 bases, 5 bases remained unmatched. The CDR3 has 13 amino acids. As DNA, the CDR3 is TGTGCCAGCAGAAGACAGGGGGTCGATGGCTACACCTTC. Its protein is CASRRQGVDGYTF.

V usage is TRBV20-1 and J usage is TRBJ1-6, with D possibly being TRBD1 (6 bases). Per germline, CDR1 DFQATT and CDR2 SNEGSKA (reference sequence). Trimming shortened V by 2 bases and J by 7 bases, and 21 bases separated the two germline ends. The CDR3 is made up of 17 amino acids. The CDR3 is CSARLTRRGTRNSPLHF. The CDR3 DNA reads as TGCAGTGCTAGACTCACCAGGAGGGGGACACGGAATTCACCCCTCCACTTT.

A few counts support this clonotype. This sequence joins TRBV5-6 and TRBJ2-1; D possibly matches TRBD1 or TRBD2 (5 bases each). V was cut by 4 bases and J by 3 bases, with 14 bases left in between. This CDR3 region has 15 residues. The germline gives CDR1 SGHDT, CDR2 YYEEEE. In nucleotides, the CDR3 is TGTGCCAGCAGCCTTCCGGGACGGCTCTACAATGAGCAGTTCTTC. This sequence encodes CASSLPGRLYNEQFF.

In its sample, this clonotype was seen a few times. The chain uses TRBV12-3 or TRBV12-4 and TRBJ1-6, with 7 bases fitting TRBD1. Losses at the gene ends were 6 bases for V and 1 base for J; bases not matched to a gene: 6. The CDR3 is made up of 16 amino acids. The CDR3 nucleotides read TGTGCCAGCAGCAACAGGGGCATGTCCTATAATTCACCCCTCCACTTT. Encoded protein: CASSNRGMSYNSPLHF.

The chain is built from TRBV12-5 and TRBJ1-1; 7 bases match TRBD1. The germline V gene encodes CDR1 LGHNT and CDR2 FRNRAP. This CDR3 has 16 amino acids. Trimming removed 2 bases from V and 0 bases from J; junction bases left unmatched: 6. CDR3 residues: CASGLSLQGMNTEAFF. DNA of the CDR3: TGTGCTAGTGGTTTGTCACTACAGGGGATGAACACTGAAGCTTTCTTT.

V is TRBV7-9 and J is TRBJ1-2, with a tentative D call TRBD1 (5 bases). With 1 base removed from V and 4 bases from J, the gap between germline ends came to 13 bases. Germline assignment: CDR1 SEHNR and CDR2 FQNEAQ (reference sequence). This CDR3 is 15 amino acids long. The CDR3 loop is CASSLERGDFYGYTF. The CDR3 DNA reads as TGTGCCAGCAGCTTAGAACGGGGGGATTTCTATGGCTACACCTTC.

The chain combines TRBV5-1 with TRBJ1-4; tentative D call: TRBD1 (6 bases). The V and J ends lost 0 bases and 0 bases respectively, with 9 bases between them. This CDR3 comprises 16 residues. CDR1 SGHRS and CDR2 YFSETQ come from the germline V gene. The CDR3 protein is CASSLEKGATNEKLFF. The CDR3 nucleotides read TGCGCCAGCAGCTTGGAGAAGGGGGCAACTAATGAAAAACTGTTTTTT. The variable domain in full, completed from reference TRBV5-1 and TRBJ1-4, reads KAGVTQTPRYLIKTRGQQVTLSCSPISGHRSVSWYQQTPGQGLQFLFEYFSETQRNKGNFPGRFSGRQFSNSRSEMNVSTLELGDSALYLCASSLEKGATNEKLFFGSGTQLSVL.

V and J are TRBV7-2 and TRBJ2-1, with D tentatively TRBD1 (5 bases). V was pared by 0 bases and J by 3 bases, with 12 bases between. The germline gives CDR1 SGHTA, CDR2 FQGNSA. There are 16 residues in the CDR3. Here the CDR3 DNA reads TGTGCCAGCAGCTTAGCGCTGGGGCCTCGCTACAATGAGCAGTTCTTC. Residues: CASSLALGPRYNEQFF.

This clonotype was observed once. The rearrangement links TRBV3-1 to TRBJ2-7; 9 nucleotides line up with TRBD2. V gave up 1 base and J gave up 4 bases; unmatched junction bases: 11. The CDR3 runs 17 residues. Germline lookup yields CDR1 LGHDT and CDR2 YNNKEL (reference sequence). The CDR3 loop is CASSQGGFSGSSYEQYF. The CDR3 nucleotides read TGTGCCAGCAGCCAAGGGGGTTTTAGCGGGAGCAGTTACGAGCAGTACTTC.

This clonotype was seen just once. One junction end does not reproduce the germline sequence, and a read error may be involved. This chain uses TRBV6-2 or TRBV6-3 with TRBJ2-6, with 10 bases fitting TRBD2. This CDR3 is 17 amino acids long. The V gene's germline CDR1 is MNHEY and CDR2 SVGEGT. The CDR3 sequence is CTSSWRLAGSGANVLTF. In DNA, the CDR3 is TGTACCAGCAGTTGGAGACTAGCGGGCTCTGGGGCCAACGTCCTGACTTTC.

The CDR3 DNA sequence: TGTGCCAGCAGCCACAGGGCCCCTAGGGAAAAACTGTTTTTT. Protein: CASSHRAPREKLFF. The V gene is TRBV4-2, the J gene TRBJ1-4; TRBD1 is a possible D gene (5 bases). V was cut by 3 bases and J by 8 bases, with 13 bases left in between. The CDR3 loop spans 14 amino acids. The germline gives CDR1 LGHNA, CDR2 YNFKEQ.

DNA for the CDR3: TGTGCCACAAATTTCCAGGGGGCCGACGAGCAGTACTTC. Its translation: CATNFQGADEQYF. The chain is built from TRBV2 and TRBJ2-5; 8 bases align to TRBD1. The tail of the sequence fits TRBJ2-7 better, so the J call may be wrong. The germline CDR1 and CDR2 sequences are SNHLY and FYNNEI. The CDR3 length is 13 residues.

CDR3 nucleotides: TGTGCCAGCTCCGGGACAAAATCCTACAATGAGCAGTTCTTC. This sequence encodes CASSGTKSYNEQFF. The rearrangement joins TRBV27 to TRBJ2-1, with D possibly being TRBD1 (6 bases). The CDR3 covers 14 residues. Germline lookup yields CDR1 MNHEY and CDR2 SMNVEV (reference sequence). Trimming stripped 8 bases from V and 1 base from J, with 12 bases between.

The chain couples TRBV20-1 to TRBJ1-2; D is uncertain. V dropped 1 base and J dropped 5 bases, with 11 bases sitting between them. CDR3 length equals 13 residues. Germline values: CDR1 DFQATT, CDR2 SNEGSKA (reference sequence). The CDR3 region has the DNA TGCAGTGCTAGAGGGGTCGCCGGGTATGGCTACACCTTC. Translating it yields CSARGVAGYGYTF.

The chain uses TRBV20-1 and TRBJ1-2; TRBD1 matches at 8 bases. This CDR3 spans 13 amino acids. With V trimmed by 6 bases and J by 4 bases, 7 bases remained unmatched. The germline V gene encodes CDR1 DFQATT and CDR2 SNEGSKA (reference sequence). The CDR3 is CSAPDRVSYGYTF. The CDR3, as DNA: TGCAGTGCCCCGGACAGGGTCAGCTATGGCTACACCTTC.

This clonotype was found many times. The V gene is TRBV11-2, the J gene TRBJ2-4, with TRBD2 identical over 8 bases. V trimming: 4 bases; J trimming: 3 bases; junction bases outside the gene matches: 8. Germline V lookup: CDR1 SGHAT, CDR2 FQNNGV. The CDR3 totals 16 residues. The chain's CDR3 is CASSSLRGGGKNIQYF. Here the CDR3 DNA reads TGTGCCAGCAGCTCCCTACGGGGGGGCGGCAAAAACATTCAGTACTTC.

This clonotype showed up just a few times. The chain joins TRBV15 to TRBJ2-5, with D unresolved. Germline values: CDR1 LNHNV, CDR2 YYDKDF (reference sequence). Trimming removed 2 bases from V and 5 bases from J, with 9 bases in between. This CDR3 is built from 13 residues. The CDR3 nucleotides read TGTGCCACCAGCAGACTGGGTAGGGAGACCCAGTACTTC. Protein: CATSRLGRETQYF. Based on the CDR3 plus reference TRBV15 and TRBJ2-5, the full variable domain is DAMVIQNPRYQVTQFGKPVTLSCSQTLNHNVMYWYQQKSSQAPKLLFHYYDKDFNNEADTPDNFQSRRPNTSFCFLDIRSPGLGDTAMYLCATSRLGRETQYFGPGTRLLVL.